Listed below are T cell receptor beta chains from one sample, sequenced in a study of shared T cell receptors in the human thymus. Clones were sequenced by immunoSEQ multiplex PCR, and TCRdb holds only the in-frame ones, with some missing. Among 500,000 to 550,000 clones listed, about 84% were seen once. The same sample was also used in a study of human thymus T cells.

Sequencing was done on a sample of thymocytes. The receptor source for this set is a boy less than two years old with a congenital heart defect. The CDR3 runs from the conserved cysteine through the conserved F or W. A D gene is named only where the DNA matches it firmly. Size tells how often a clone was seen (once, few, many) or the class of an expanded clone, and some rows leave it out.

clone size	D gene	V gene	J gene	CDR3 DNA	CDR3 protein
-	-	TRBV25-1	TRBJ2-5	TGTGCCACCCTCCTCCAAGAGACCCAGTACTTC	CATLLQETQYF
-	TRBD2	TRBV30	TRBJ2-3	TGTGCCTGGAGTGTCCCTAGCGGGAAGAACACAGATACGCAGTATTTT	CAWSVPSGKNTDTQYF
-	TRBD1	TRBV11-3	TRBJ2-2	TGTGCCAGCAGCTTAGCCGGGACAGTCGAAACCGGGGAGCTGTTTTTT	CASSLAGTVETGELFF
-	-	TRBV9	TRBJ2-4	TGTGCCAGCAGCATCGACAGCGGGAACATTCAGTACTTC	CASSIDSGNIQYF
-	TRBD2	TRBV20-1	TRBJ2-1	TGCAGTGCTCCCGGGAGGAGCCGGATCTTC	CSAPGRSRIF
-	TRBD2	TRBV5-4	TRBJ2-1	TGTGCCAGCACTCGTAGCGGGACGAGCTCCTACAATGAGCAGTTCTTC	CASTRSGTSSYNEQFF
-	TRBD2	TRBV4-1	TRBJ2-2	TGCGCCAGCAGCCAGCTGACTAGCGGCTCGAACACCGGGGAGCTGTTTTTT	CASSQLTSGSNTGELFF
-	-	TRBV4-3	TRBJ1-5	TGCGCCAGCAGCCAAGATGGTAGGGGGGGTCAGCCCCAGCATTTT	CASSQDGRGGQPQHF
-	TRBD2	TRBV19	TRBJ2-1	TGTGCCAGCGGGAGGGGGACTAGCGGAAGCTCCTACAATGAGCAGTTCTTC	CASGRGTSGSSYNEQFF
-	TRBD1	TRBV27	TRBJ1-5	TGTGCCAGCAGTCGAGGCCAAGGGACAGGGATCAATCAGCCCCAGCATTTT	CASSRGQGTGINQPQHF
-	TRBD1	TRBV4-3	TRBJ1-1	TGCGCCAGCAGCCCCCTACACCGGACAGGGGAAGCTTTCTTT	CASSPLHRTGEAFF
-	TRBD1	TRBV25-1	TRBJ2-1	TGTGCCAGCAGTGAGCTTTTACAGGGGAACGGGGACAATGAGCAGTTCTTC	CASSELLQGNGDNEQFF
once	TRBD2	TRBV18	TRBJ2-2	TGTGCCAGCTCAATCGGGACTAGCGGCTACACCGGGGAGCTGTTTTTT	CASSIGTSGYTGELFF
-	-	TRBV28	TRBJ2-2	TGTGCCAGCAGTAAGGGAGCGGGCAGGATCGGGGAGCTGTTTTTT	CASSKGAGRIGELFF
-	TRBD2	TRBV5-1	TRBJ2-5	TGCGCCAGCAGCTTGGCAGCGGGAAGACAAGAGACCCAGTACTTC	CASSLAAGRQETQYF
-	-	TRBV30	TRBJ2-3	TGTGCCTGGAGTGTTAGCGGAAACACAGATACGCAGTATTTT	CAWSVSGNTDTQYF
-	-	TRBV30	TRBJ2-7	TGTGCCTGGGGTGGGGGCTCCAACGAGCAGTACTTC	CAWGGGSNEQYF
-	-	TRBV21-1	TRBJ2-7	TGTGCCAGCAGCAAAGGGCTAGCGGGAGTGGGCGAGCAGTACTTC	CASSKGLAGVGEQYF
-	TRBD2	TRBV7-2	TRBJ2-7	TGTGCCAGCACCCCGAGGGAGACTAGCGTCTCCTACGAGCAGTACTTC	CASTPRETSVSYEQYF
-	TRBD2	TRBV7-2	TRBJ2-1	TGTGCCAGCAGCTTCCGGACTAGCGGGAACTTCTACAATGAGCAGTTCTTC	CASSFRTSGNFYNEQFF
few	TRBD1	TRBV25-1	TRBJ2-1	TGTGCCAGCCGAGGGACAGGGCCGCATGAGCAGTTCTTC	CASRGTGPHEQFF
-	TRBD2	TRBV6-6	TRBJ2-1	TGTGCCAGCAGCCGCCGGACTAGCGGTTCCTACAATGAGCAGTTCTTC	CASSRRTSGSYNEQFF
-	-	TRBV29-1	TRBJ2-7	TGCAGCGTTGGGGAGTCCCCCTACGAGCAGTACTTC	CSVGESPYEQYF
-	-	TRBV19	TRBJ2-4	TGTGCCAGTAGTATTCGGCTTGGCGGCATTCAGTACTTC	CASSIRLGGIQYF
-	-	TRBV6-5	TRBJ2-5	TGTGCCAGCAGTTACTCAGGAGAGAGAGAGACCCAGTACTTC	CASSYSGERETQYF
few	TRBD2	TRBV10-3	TRBJ2-3	TGTGCCATCAGGGCGGTCGGGACTAGCGGGAAAGATACGCAGTATTTT	CAIRAVGTSGKDTQYF
-	-	TRBV19	TRBJ1-5	TGTGCCAGTAGTATACGGGGGAGCAATCAGCCCCAGCATTTT	CASSIRGSNQPQHF
few	TRBD2	TRBV4-1	TRBJ2-1	TGCGCCAGCAGCCAACTGGGACTAGCGGGGTACAATGAGCAGTTCTTC	CASSQLGLAGYNEQFF
-	TRBD1	TRBV25-1	TRBJ2-7	TGTGCCAGCAATCCCCCTGGGACAGGGGACCACGAGCAGTACTTC	CASNPPGTGDHEQYF
few	TRBD1	TRBV6-4	TRBJ2-2	TGTGCCACCATGGACAGGGAAAGCGGGGAGCTGTTTTTT	CATMDRESGELFF
once	-	TRBV7-9	TRBJ2-5	TGTGCCAGCAGCTTAGTCGGCGGGGCGGACCAAGAGACCCAGTACTTC	CASSLVGGADQETQYF
-	TRBD1	TRBV28	TRBJ1-1	TGTGCCAGCAGTTGCAGGGGGAAAGGGAACACTGAAGCTTTCTTT	CASSCRGKGNTEAFF
few	-	TRBV15	TRBJ1-5	TGTGCCACCAGCAGAGTCGTAGGACAGCCGAATAGCAATCAGCCCCAGCATTTT	CATSRVVGQPNSNQPQHF
-	-	TRBV30	TRBJ2-1	TGTGCCTGGAGTTTCCCGGGACTCAACTACAATGAGCAGTTCTTC	CAWSFPGLNYNEQFF
-	-	TRBV29-1	TRBJ2-7	TGCAGCGTTGAATTGCGCTTCGTAACCCACGAGCAGTACTTC	CSVELRFVTHEQYF